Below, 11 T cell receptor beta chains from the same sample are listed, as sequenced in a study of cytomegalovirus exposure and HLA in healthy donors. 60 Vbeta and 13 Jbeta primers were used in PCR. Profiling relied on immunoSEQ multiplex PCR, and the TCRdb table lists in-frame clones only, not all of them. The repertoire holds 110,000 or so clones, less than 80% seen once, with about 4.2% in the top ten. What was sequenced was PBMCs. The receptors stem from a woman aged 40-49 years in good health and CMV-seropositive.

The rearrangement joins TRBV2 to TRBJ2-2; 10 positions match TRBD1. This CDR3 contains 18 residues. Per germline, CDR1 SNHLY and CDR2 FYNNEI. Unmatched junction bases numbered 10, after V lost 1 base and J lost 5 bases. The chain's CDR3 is CASSEGSEDRGETGELFF. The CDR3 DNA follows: TGTGCCAGCAGTGAAGGGAGCGAGGACAGGGGGGAAACCGGGGAGCTGTTTTTT.

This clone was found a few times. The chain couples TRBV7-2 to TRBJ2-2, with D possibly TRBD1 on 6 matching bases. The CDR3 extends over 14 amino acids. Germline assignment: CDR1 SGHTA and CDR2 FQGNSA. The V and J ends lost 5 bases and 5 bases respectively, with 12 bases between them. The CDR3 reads CASSTQGRTGELFF. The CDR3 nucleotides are TGTGCCAGCAGCACACAGGGCCGAACCGGGGAGCTGTTTTTT.

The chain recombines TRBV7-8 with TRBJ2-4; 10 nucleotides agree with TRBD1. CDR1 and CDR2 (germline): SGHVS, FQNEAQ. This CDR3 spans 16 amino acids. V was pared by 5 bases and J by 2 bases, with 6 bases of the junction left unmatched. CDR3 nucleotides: TGTGCCAGCAGCCCAAGACAGGGGGCGACCAAAAACATTCAGTACTTC. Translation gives CASSPRQGATKNIQYF.

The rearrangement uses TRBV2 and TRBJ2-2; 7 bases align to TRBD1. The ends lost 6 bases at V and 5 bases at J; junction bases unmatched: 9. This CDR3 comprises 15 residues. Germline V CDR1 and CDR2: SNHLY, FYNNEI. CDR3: CASSHGDRLTGELFF. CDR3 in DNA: TGTGCCAGCAGCCATGGGGACAGATTAACCGGGGAGCTGTTTTTT. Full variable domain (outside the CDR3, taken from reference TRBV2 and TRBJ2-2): EPEVTQTPSHQVTQMGQEVILRCVPISNHLYFYWYRQILGQKVEFLVSFYNNEISEKSEIFDDQFSVERPDGSNFTLKIRSTKLEDSAMYFCASSHGDRLTGELFFGEGSRLTVL.

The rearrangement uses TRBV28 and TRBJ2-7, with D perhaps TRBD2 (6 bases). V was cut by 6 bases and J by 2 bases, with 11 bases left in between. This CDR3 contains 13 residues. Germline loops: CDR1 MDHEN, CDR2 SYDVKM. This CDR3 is CASRTGLTYEQYF. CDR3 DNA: TGTGCCAGCAGGACGGGACTCACCTACGAGCAGTACTTC.

CDR3 sequence: CASSLETGERTPLHF. The CDR3 coding sequence is TGTGCCAGCAGCTTAGAGACAGGGGAGAGGACACCCCTCCACTTT. The V call is TRBV7-8, the J call TRBJ1-6, with 8 bases fitting TRBD1. The CDR3 consists of 15 residues. The germline V gene encodes CDR1 SGHVS and CDR2 FQNEAQ. Losses at the gene ends were 1 base for V and 11 bases for J; bases not matched to a gene: 7. The complete variable domain, with remaining parts taken from reference TRBV7-8 and TRBJ1-6, reads GAGVSQSPRYKVAKRGQDVALRCDPISGHVSLFWYQQALGQGPEFLTYFQNEAQLDKSGLPSDRFFAERPEGSVSTLKIQRTQQEDSAVYLCASSLETGERTPLHFGNGTRLTVT.

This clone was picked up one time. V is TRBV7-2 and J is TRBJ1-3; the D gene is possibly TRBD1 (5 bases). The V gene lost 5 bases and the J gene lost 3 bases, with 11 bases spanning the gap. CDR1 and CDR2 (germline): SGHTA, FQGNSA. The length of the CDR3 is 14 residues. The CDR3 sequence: CASSPQGFGNTIYF. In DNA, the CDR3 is TGTGCCAGCAGCCCCCAGGGTTTTGGAAACACCATATATTTT.

The CDR3 nucleotides read TGTGCTAGTATCTGGGAGAAGCGGATCTACGAGCAGTACTTC. Protein sequence: CASIWEKRIYEQYF. The chain combines TRBV9 with TRBJ2-7; D possibly corresponds to TRBD2 (5 bases). Germline V gives CDR1 SGDLS, CDR2 YYNGEE. The CDR3 has 14 residues.

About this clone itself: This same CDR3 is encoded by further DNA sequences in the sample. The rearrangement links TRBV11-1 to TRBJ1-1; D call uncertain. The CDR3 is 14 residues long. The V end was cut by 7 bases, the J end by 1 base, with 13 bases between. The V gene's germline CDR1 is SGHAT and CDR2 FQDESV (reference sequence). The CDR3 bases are TGTGCCAGCACTAGCTTATCAGGGAACACTGAAGCTTTCTTT. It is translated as CASTSLSGNTEAFF.

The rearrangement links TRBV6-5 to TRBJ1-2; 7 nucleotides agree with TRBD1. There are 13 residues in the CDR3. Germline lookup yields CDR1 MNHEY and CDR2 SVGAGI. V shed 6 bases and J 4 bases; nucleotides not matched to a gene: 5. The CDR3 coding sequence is TGTGCCAGCAGGGCGACAGGGCGCTATGGCTACACCTTC. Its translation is CASRATGRYGYTF.

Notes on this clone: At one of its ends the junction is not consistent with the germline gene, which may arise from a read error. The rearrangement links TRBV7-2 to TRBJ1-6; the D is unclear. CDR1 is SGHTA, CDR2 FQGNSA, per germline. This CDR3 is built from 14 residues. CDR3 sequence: CASSLELVRSPLHF. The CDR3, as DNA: TGTGCCAGCAGCTTAGAATTAGTGCGTTCACCCCTCCATTTT.